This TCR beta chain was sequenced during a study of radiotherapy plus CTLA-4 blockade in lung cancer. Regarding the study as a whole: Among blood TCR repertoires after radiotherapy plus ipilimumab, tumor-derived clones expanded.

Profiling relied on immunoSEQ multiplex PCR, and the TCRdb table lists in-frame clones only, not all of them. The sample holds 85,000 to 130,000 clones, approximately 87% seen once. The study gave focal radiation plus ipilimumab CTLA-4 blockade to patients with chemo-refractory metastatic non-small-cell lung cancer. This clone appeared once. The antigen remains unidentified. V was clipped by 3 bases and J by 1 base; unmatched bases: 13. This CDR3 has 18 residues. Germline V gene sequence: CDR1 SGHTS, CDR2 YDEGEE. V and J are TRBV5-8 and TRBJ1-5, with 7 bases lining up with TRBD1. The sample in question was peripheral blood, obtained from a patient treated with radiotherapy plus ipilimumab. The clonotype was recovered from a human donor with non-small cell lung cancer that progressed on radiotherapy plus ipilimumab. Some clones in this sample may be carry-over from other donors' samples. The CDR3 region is CASSYPTGRGLSNQPQHF. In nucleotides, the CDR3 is TGTGCCAGCAGCTACCCGACAGGCAGGGGGTTAAGCAATCAGCCCCAGCATTTT.